Below are 5 T cell receptor beta chains sequenced from a single sample in a study of cytomegalovirus exposure and HLA in healthy donors. The primer mix had 60 Vbeta and 13 Jbeta primers. Generated by immunoSEQ multiplex PCR, the TCRdb table keeps only in-frame clones and is missing some. The sample has roughly 98,000 clones; 65% to 85% are singletons. Sequenced input: PBMCs. The source of these receptors is a woman in her 70s in good health and CMV-seropositive.

The CDR3 region is CASRAASGSTNEQFF. For the CDR3, the DNA is TGTGCCAGCAGGGCAGCTAGCGGGAGTACAAATGAGCAGTTCTTC. The chain uses TRBV6-4 and TRBJ2-1, with 10 nucleotides matching TRBD2. With 6 bases clipped from V and 7 bases from J, the junction kept 9 bases outside the gene matches. The CDR3 has 15 amino acids. Looked up from germline, CDR1 is MRHNA and CDR2 is SNTAGT.

V and J are TRBV5-4 and TRBJ2-1; D is perhaps TRBD1 (7 bases). Trimming removed 0 bases from V and 6 bases from J, with 16 bases in between. The V gene's germline CDR1 is SGHNT and CDR2 YYREEE (reference sequence). CDR3 size: 16 residues. The chain's CDR3 is CASSLDQGGVGNEQFF. The CDR3 DNA follows: TGTGCCAGCAGCTTGGACCAGGGGGGAGTGGGCAATGAGCAGTTCTTC.

As DNA, the CDR3 is TGTGCCATCAGCCCAGTAGTGGGCGGGGACACCGGGGAGCTGTTTTTT. Translated, it gives CAISPVVGGDTGELFF. The chain is built from TRBV10-3 and TRBJ2-2; D is possibly TRBD2 (6 bases). V lost 6 bases and J 3 bases, leaving 17 bases between the germline ends. The CDR3 sequence is 16 residues long. Germline CDR1 and CDR2: ENHRY and SYGVKD.

This sequence joins TRBV7-9 and TRBJ2-2; D is perhaps TRBD2 (6 bases). The CDR3 extends over 16 amino acids. V lost 1 base and J lost 6, with 15 bases in between. CDR1 and CDR2 (germline): SEHNR, FQNEAQ (reference sequence). The chain's CDR3 is CASSLVFGSGAGELFF. The DNA for the CDR3 is TGTGCCAGCAGCTTAGTATTCGGATCGGGGGCCGGGGAGCTGTTTTTT.

V and J are TRBV10-3 and TRBJ2-1, with D possibly matching TRBD1 (6 bases). V was shortened by 3 bases and J by 3 bases, with 9 bases between the two germline ends. Germline values: CDR1 ENHRY, CDR2 SYGVKD. The CDR3 is 14 residues long. CDR3 sequence reads: CAISDRGSYNEQFF. The CDR3 DNA is TGTGCCATCAGTGACAGGGGCAGCTACAATGAGCAGTTCTTC.